This paragraph covers one T cell receptor beta chain sequence. This sample includes further DNA sequences coding for the same CDR3. TCRdb's table, derived via immunoSEQ multiplex PCR, lists solely in-frame clones and lacks some. The sample has around 170,000 clones, around 80% seen once. This sample is drawn from a study of blood T cell repertoires in COVID-19. Study summary: There were acute and convalescent COVID-19 samples, and they came from the United States, Italy and Spain.

Trimming left V 0 bases short and J 7 bases short, with 11 bases between. The CDR3 length is 14 residues. Per germline, CDR1 SGHTS and CDR2 YDEGEE. V gene TRBV5-8 combines with J gene TRBJ1-5; D gene ambiguous. This TCR derives from a man between 70 and 80 years old with active or convalescent COVID-19. The sample was peripheral blood. CDR3 bases: TGTGCCAGCAGCTTGGTGCCAGGTGTGCAGCCCCAGCATTTT. Translated, it gives CASSLVPGVQPQHF.